This T cell receptor (beta chain) was identified in a study of cytomegalovirus exposure and HLA in healthy donors. Study findings and constraints: A few CMV-associated chains proved CMV antigen-specific in vitro. Among TCR beta chains, those listed as cytomegalovirus-associated numbered around 160.

Clones were read by immunoSEQ multiplex PCR, and TCRdb kept only the in-frame ones, dropping some. The repertoire holds some 170,000 clones, with around 85% as singletons. Notes on this clone: Its antigen remains unidentified.

V shed 7 bases and J 8 bases; nucleotides not matched to a gene: 6. This CDR3 comprises 14 residues. Germline values: CDR1 LNHDA, CDR2 SQIVND (reference sequence). The rearrangement uses TRBV19 and TRBJ1-6; 9 bases agree with TRBD1. The sequenced material came from PBMCs. The clonotype originates from a man aged 25-45 years in good health and CMV-seropositive. CDR3 bases: TGTGCCAGTAATCCGGGACAGGGACATTCACCCCTCCACTTT. It specifies CASNPGQGHSPLHF.